The 5 T cell receptor beta chains presented below share a single source sample, sequenced in a study of pediatric ulcerative colitis. The protocol was immunoSEQ multiplex PCR, while the TCRdb copy is restricted to in-frame clones and leaves out a portion. The top ten clones hold 3.5% to 5% of a sample with roughly 30,000 clones, around 80% of them seen once. The sample taken for sequencing was blood. Receptors were obtained from a boy aged 10-17 years with severe ulcerative colitis.

The chain employs TRBV7-3 and TRBJ1-4; D is perhaps TRBD1 (5 bases). The germline V and J ends were trimmed by 4 bases and 9 bases, with 12 bases remaining between them. This CDR3 has 13 residues. The V gene's germline CDR1 is SGHTA and CDR2 FQGTGA. CDR3 nucleotide sequence: TGTGCCAGCAGCTCGCTCCCGGGACAAAAACTGTTTTTT. Its protein is CASSSLPGQKLFF. Looking up the rest from reference TRBV7-3 and TRBJ1-4 gives the full variable domain: GAGVSQTPSNKVTEKGKYVELRCDPISGHTALYWYRQSLGQGPEFLIYFQGTGAADDSGLPNDRFFAVRPEGSVSTLKIQRTERGDSAVYLCASSSLPGQKLFFGSGTQLSVL.

This clone occurred a few times. This rearrangement joins TRBV13 to TRBJ1-1; the D gene is possibly TRBD1 (5 bases). The CDR3 contains 14 residues. Trimming shortened V by 2 bases and J by 1 base, and 8 bases separated the two germline ends. Germline CDR1 is PRHDT and CDR2 is FYEKMQ (reference sequence). CDR3 amino acids: CASSLIGGNTEAFF. The CDR3 DNA is TGTGCCAGCAGCTTAATCGGGGGGAACACTGAAGCTTTCTTT.

This chain joins TRBV7-9 and TRBJ1-1; TRBD1 matches 9 bases. J was trimmed by 1 base and V by 6 bases; bases with no gene match: 0. The CDR3 loop spans 13 amino acids. Germline CDR1 is SEHNR and CDR2 is FQNEAQ (reference sequence). DNA of the CDR3: TGTGCCAGCAGGGGACAGGGGAACACTGAAGCTTTCTTT. As protein: CASRGQGNTEAFF.

The V and J genes are TRBV29-1 and TRBJ1-4; D uncertain. This CDR3 is built from 12 residues. Germline CDR1 and CDR2: SQVTM and ANQGSEA. V lost 6 bases and J lost 5, with 10 bases in between. For the CDR3, the DNA is TGCAGCGTCAGCACGGCCAATGAAAAACTGTTTTTT. As protein: CSVSTANEKLFF.

The chain links TRBV19 to TRBJ1-4; 8 positions match TRBD1. The germline CDR1 and CDR2 sequences are LNHDA and SQIVND (reference sequence). CDR3 length: 15 residues. J lost 5 bases, V lost 5 bases, and 7 bases had no gene match. In DNA, the CDR3 is TGTGCCAGTAGTCCTCACAGGGGGTGGAATGAAAAACTGTTTTTT. It encodes CASSPHRGWNEKLFF.